The 23 T cell receptor beta chains below come from one sample, sequenced in a study of T-cell reconstitution after alpha-beta-depleted transplantation in children. Preparation of the TCRbeta library was carried out with unique molecular identifiers. TCRdb recomputed calls from the PCR reads with MiXCR, one row per CDR3 protein. The table lists about 140,000 distinct CDR3 sequences, 7.5% to 9% of them singletons. The sample was PBMCs, mostly from graft donor cells, taken 180 days after TCRalphabeta/CD19-depleted stem cell transplant. The receptors here all came from a female patient between 2 and 10 years old who had a stem cell transplant for congenital amegakaryocytic thrombocytopenia, so the T cells may come from the graft donor.

In its sample, this clonotype was seen many times. The chain recombines TRBV29-1 with TRBJ2-5, with D possibly being TRBD1 (6 bases). The CDR3 length is 13 residues. Trimming cost V 2 bases and J 9 bases, with 16 bases left between them. Germline loops: CDR1 SQVTM, CDR2 ANQGSEA. The CDR3 sequence: CSVERAGVEAQYF. The CDR3 bases are TGCAGCGTTGAACGGGCAGGGGTGGAGGCCCAGTACTTC. Looking up the rest from reference TRBV29-1 and TRBJ2-5 gives the full variable domain: SAVISQKPSRDICQRGTSLTIQCQVDSQVTMMFWYRQQPGQSLTLIATANQGSEATYESGFVIDKFPISRPNLTFSTLTVSNMSPEDSSIYLCSVERAGVEAQYFGPGTRLLVL.

This clonotype was detected only a few times. The V and J genes are TRBV7-7 and TRBJ2-5, with D perhaps TRBD2 (5 bases). This CDR3 contains 16 residues. V lost 5 bases and J 2 bases, leaving 18 bases between the germline ends. Looked up from germline, CDR1 is SSHAT and CDR2 is FNYEAQ (reference sequence). The CDR3 bases are TGTGCCAGCAGCCCCCGGGGTGCGGGCCTTCAAGAGACCCAGTACTTC. Translated, it gives CASSPRGAGLQETQYF.

A few counts support this clonotype. The J gene is TRBJ2-3, the V gene TRBV3-1; D could derive from TRBD1 or TRBD2 (6 bases each). V was cut by 4 bases and J by 5 bases, with 13 bases left in between. The V gene's germline CDR1 is LGHDT and CDR2 YNNKEL (reference sequence). CDR3 length: 14 amino acids. This CDR3 is CASSLRGGGDTQYF. The CDR3 DNA reads as TGTGCCAGCAGCCTGCGCGGAGGGGGAGATACGCAGTATTTT.

This clonotype was detected ten times or more. V is TRBV6-6 and J is TRBJ2-1, with D possibly TRBD1 on 6 matching bases. Germline V lookup: CDR1 MNHNY, CDR2 SVGAGI (reference sequence). The V end lost 2 bases, the J end lost 7 bases, and 9 bases lay between the germline ends. This CDR3 is 13 amino acids long. The CDR3 here is CASSYPGTNEQFF. The CDR3 DNA reads as TGTGCCAGCAGTTACCCAGGGACAAATGAGCAGTTCTTC.

This clonotype occurred a few times. The chain joins TRBV7-6 to TRBJ2-3; no firm D call. Trimming pared 5 bases from V and 6 bases from J, leaving 9 bases between. The CDR3 has 12 amino acids. Per germline, CDR1 SGHVS and CDR2 FNYEAQ. DNA of the CDR3: TGTGCCAGCAGCGCCTTATGGGATACGCAGTATTTT. Amino acids: CASSALWDTQYF. The full variable domain, its missing parts supplied by reference TRBV7-6 and TRBJ2-3, is GAGVSQSPRYKVTKRGQDVALRCDPISGHVSLYWYRQALGQGPEFLTYFNYEAQQDKSGLPNDRFSAERPEGSISTLTIQRTEQRDSAMYRCASSALWDTQYFGPGTRLTVL.

The chain employs TRBV12-3 or TRBV12-4 and TRBJ1-3; TRBD1 matches 7 bases. Trimming removed 6 bases from V and 4 bases from J; junction bases left unmatched: 9. The CDR3 spans 15 residues. CDR3: CASSLDRVRGNTIYF. The CDR3 DNA sequence: TGTGCCAGCAGCCTAGACAGGGTTCGCGGAAACACCATATATTTT.

This clonotype was seen many times. This chain links TRBV20-1 with TRBJ2-3; D is uncertain. Germline V CDR1 and CDR2: DFQATT, SNEGSKA (reference sequence). CDR3 length: 11 amino acids. The V end was cut by 6 bases, the J end by 8 bases, with 12 bases between. Here the CDR3 DNA reads TGCAGTGCCGTAGGGTGGGGTACGCAGTATTTT. The encoded protein is CSAVGWGTQYF.

There are many counts of this clonotype. The V gene is TRBV29-1, the J gene TRBJ2-7, with a weak D call TRBD1 (5 bases). V dropped 3 bases and J dropped 0 bases, with 9 bases sitting between them. Per the germline V gene, CDR1 is SQVTM and CDR2 is ANQGSEA. CDR3 length equals 13 residues. CDR3 nucleotide sequence: TGCAGCGTTGAGGCAGGGCACTCCTACGAGCAGTACTTC. It specifies CSVEAGHSYEQYF.

This clonotype was found many times. The chain carries TRBV3-1 and TRBJ2-7; possibly TRBD1 for D (6 bases). V was shortened by 1 base and J by 1 base, with 8 bases between the two germline ends. CDR3 length: 14 residues. CDR1 and CDR2 (germline): LGHDT, YNNKEL (reference sequence). The DNA of the CDR3 is TGTGCCAGCAGCCAAGTCAGGGGATCCTACGAGCAGTACTTC. This gives the protein CASSQVRGSYEQYF.

This chain connects TRBV29-1 to TRBJ1-1; the D gene is possibly TRBD1 (5 bases). The CDR3 extends over 12 amino acids. V was trimmed by 7 bases and J by 1 base, leaving 10 bases between them. Germline CDR1 SQVTM, CDR2 ANQGSEA. In nucleotides, the CDR3 is TGCAGCGGGGGGGAGGGGAACACTGAAGCTTTCTTT. This codes for CSGGEGNTEAFF.

This clonotype occurred many times. The chain has TRBV7-8 and TRBJ2-7; 14 nucleotides match TRBD2. The length of the CDR3 is 15 residues. CDR1 is SGHVS and CDR2 is FQNEAQ in the germline V gene. V lost 3 bases to trimming and J lost 3 bases; unmatched junction nucleotides: 1. CDR3 residues: CASSFGTSGSYEQYF. DNA for the CDR3: TGTGCCAGCAGCTTCGGGACTAGCGGGAGCTACGAGCAGTACTTC.

The chain carries TRBV9 and TRBJ2-3; 7 bases match TRBD2. V shed 2 bases, J shed 6 bases, and the junction held 9 bases outside the gene matches. The CDR3 covers 15 residues. Germline CDR1 SGDLS, CDR2 YYNGEE. The CDR3 loop reads CASSVGLRAGDTQYF. The CDR3 nucleotides read TGTGCCAGCAGCGTGGGACTACGGGCTGGGGATACGCAGTATTTT.

The chain uses TRBV6-1 and TRBJ2-6; D is undetermined. V was shortened by 8 bases and J by 0 bases, with 11 bases between the two germline ends. Germline CDR1 MNHNS, CDR2 SASEGT. The CDR3 length is 15 residues. CDR3 nucleotide sequence: TGTGCCAGCGCGATGGGTCACTCTGGGGCCAACGTCCTGACTTTC. Translated: CASAMGHSGANVLTF.

At least ten counts were recorded for this clonotype. This rearrangement joins TRBV20-1 to TRBJ2-1; tentative D call: TRBD2 (6 bases). V was clipped by 5 bases and J by 2 bases, with 13 bases between them. The germline gives CDR1 DFQATT, CDR2 SNEGSKA (reference sequence). The CDR3 contains 14 residues. The CDR3 DNA follows: TGCAGTGCTCACGGGAGCACTACCTACAATGAGCAGTTCTTC. Encoded protein: CSAHGSTTYNEQFF.

The chain is built from TRBV6-5 and TRBJ1-5; D is perhaps TRBD1 (5 bases). The germline V gene encodes CDR1 MNHEY and CDR2 SVGAGI. The CDR3 length is 17 residues. V dropped 6 bases and J dropped 5 bases, with 23 bases sitting between them. Here the CDR3 reads CASRPGRITPSDQPQHF. CDR3 DNA sequence: TGTGCCAGCAGGCCGGGGCGGATAACCCCTAGTGATCAGCCCCAGCATTTT.

The rearrangement joins TRBV6-2 or TRBV6-3 to TRBJ2-4; no clear D. Germline-derived CDR1 and CDR2 are MNHEY and SVGEGT. The ends were cut back, 1 base at V and 0 bases at J, with 7 bases in the middle. The length of the CDR3 is 15 residues. CDR3 in amino acids: CASSYYRLAKNIQYF. CDR3 DNA: TGTGCCAGCAGTTACTATCGACTAGCCAAAAACATTCAGTACTTC.

The chain links TRBV5-1 to TRBJ2-7, with D uncertain. CDR3 length equals 15 residues. Germline lookup yields CDR1 SGHRS and CDR2 YFSETQ. The germline V and J ends were trimmed by 1 base and 6 bases, with 17 bases remaining between them. CDR3 residues: CASSLISGVFFEQYF. CDR3 sequence (DNA): TGCGCCAGCAGCTTGATCTCGGGTGTATTCTTCGAGCAGTACTTC. Combining the CDR3 with reference TRBV5-1 and TRBJ2-7 gives the whole variable domain KAGVTQTPRYLIKTRGQQVTLSCSPISGHRSVSWYQQTPGQGLQFLFEYFSETQRNKGNFPGRFSGRQFSNSRSEMNVSTLELGDSALYLCASSLISGVFFEQYFGPGTRLTVT.

This clonotype was found many times. The gene calls are TRBV20-1 and TRBJ2-7; 8 nucleotides match TRBD1. Trimming removed 6 bases from V and 13 bases from J; junction bases left unmatched: 11. The length of the CDR3 is 11 residues. Germline-derived CDR1 and CDR2 are DFQATT and SNEGSKA (reference sequence). The CDR3 DNA reads as TGCAGTGCCCAGACAGGGGCGGGTAAATACTTC. Translation gives CSAQTGAGKYF.

This clonotype was counted many times. This chain connects TRBV7-6 to TRBJ2-7, with D tentatively TRBD2 (5 bases). The CDR3 extends over 16 amino acids. Trimming cost V 1 base and J 0 bases, with 13 bases left between them. Germline V CDR1 and CDR2: SGHVS, FNYEAQ. The CDR3 nucleotides read TGTGCCAGCAGCTTAGAAGCGGCCCCGAGCTCCTACGAGCAGTACTTC. Translating it yields CASSLEAAPSSYEQYF.

In its sample, this clonotype was seen many times. V gene TRBV29-1 combines with J gene TRBJ1-4; 9 nucleotides match TRBD1. V lost 4 bases to trimming and J lost 5 bases; unmatched junction nucleotides: 5. The CDR3 loop spans 14 amino acids. Per germline, CDR1 SQVTM and CDR2 ANQGSEA. This chain's CDR3 is CSVGIDRGNEKLFF. The CDR3, as DNA: TGCAGCGTTGGCATTGACAGGGGGAATGAAAAACTGTTTTTT.

In this sample, this clonotype turned up many times. J is TRBJ2-3 and V is TRBV3-1, with TRBD2 as a possible D gene (6 bases). Trimming shortened V by 3 bases and J by 0 bases, and 10 bases separated the two germline ends. There are 15 residues in the CDR3. In germline, CDR1 is LGHDT, CDR2 YNNKEL (reference sequence). CDR3 region: CASSHPGGSTDTQYF. The CDR3 DNA reads as TGTGCCAGCAGCCATCCCGGGGGTAGCACAGATACGCAGTATTTT.

This clonotype has more than one count but fewer than ten. The genes are TRBV20-1 and TRBJ2-2; the D is unclear. The CDR3 runs 13 residues. In germline, CDR1 is DFQATT, CDR2 SNEGSKA (reference sequence). With 1 base removed from V and 4 bases from J, the gap between germline ends came to 7 bases. The CDR3 sequence is CSARAILTGELFF. The CDR3 DNA sequence: TGCAGTGCTAGAGCAATACTCACCGGGGAGCTGTTTTTT.

This clonotype has ten or more counts. This chain links TRBV6-1 with TRBJ2-7; the D gene is possibly TRBD2 (5 bases). This CDR3 contains 10 residues. The V gene lost 8 bases and the J gene lost 6 bases, with 8 bases spanning the gap. CDR1 and CDR2 (germline): MNHNS, SASEGT. CDR3 nucleotide sequence: TGTGCCAGCTTAGCGTCCGAGCAGTACTTC. Translation: CASLASEQYF.